Each of the 8 T cell receptor beta chains below was sequenced from the same sample in a study of T cells in tuberculosis. Measured with immunoSEQ multiplex PCR; TCRdb has only the in-frame clones, and not every one. The table lists over 25,000 clones, roughly 89% of them singletons. Specimen: PBMCs. The receptors derive from a donor aged 5-35 years with latent tuberculosis or without tuberculosis infection.

The genes are TRBV7-9 and TRBJ2-2, with 7 nucleotides matching TRBD1. After removal of 3 bases from V and 3 bases from J, the junction contained 4 bases not matched to a gene. This CDR3 contains 15 residues. Germline lookup yields CDR1 SEHNR and CDR2 FQNEAQ (reference sequence). CDR3 region: CASSFDRVHTGELFF. CDR3 DNA sequence: TGTGCCAGCAGCTTCGACAGGGTTCACACCGGGGAGCTGTTTTTT. Full variable domain (rest looked up from reference TRBV7-9 and TRBJ2-2): DTGVSQNPRHKITKRGQNVTFRCDPISEHNRLYWYRQTLGQGPEFLTYFQNEAQLEKSRLLSDRFSAERPKGSFSTLEIQRTEQGDSAMYLCASSFDRVHTGELFFGEGSRLTVL.

This clone appeared a single time. The J gene is TRBJ2-7, the V gene TRBV9; D perhaps matches TRBD2 (5 bases). The CDR3 is made up of 15 amino acids. Germline V gene sequence: CDR1 SGDLS, CDR2 YYNGEE. V lost 2 bases to trimming and J lost 3 bases, with 15 bases between them. The CDR3 nucleotides read TGTGCCAGCAGCGTTGGAAGCTCAGCGGTCTACGAGCAGTACTTC. Translating gives CASSVGSSAVYEQYF.

The chain combines TRBV19 with TRBJ1-5, with a possible D match to TRBD1 (5 bases). The ends were cut back, 5 bases at V and 4 bases at J, with 15 bases in the middle. CDR1 LNHDA and CDR2 SQIVND come from the germline V gene (reference sequence). There are 15 residues in the CDR3. The CDR3 here is CASSPDTGPNQPQHF. The CDR3 DNA reads as TGTGCCAGTAGTCCTGATACAGGACCGAATCAGCCCCAGCATTTT.

The chain joins TRBV28 to TRBJ2-3; perhaps TRBD1 as D (5 bases). The CDR3 runs 12 residues. Deletions cut 8 bases from V and 10 bases from J, with 16 bases between. CDR1 and CDR2 from the germline V gene are MDHEN and SYDVKM. The CDR3 sequence is CASDRGTRAQYF. CDR3 sequence (DNA): TGTGCCAGCGACCGAGGAACCAGGGCGCAGTATTTT.

The rearrangement links TRBV28 to TRBJ2-1, with TRBD1 matching over 8 bases. Germline trimming cut 3 bases from V and 5 bases from J; bases unmatched to any gene: 9. The CDR3 is made up of 16 amino acids. The germline V gene has CDR1 MDHEN and CDR2 SYDVKM. CDR3 protein: CASSFRQGLKDNEQFF. The CDR3 DNA sequence: TGTGCCAGCAGTTTTCGACAGGGGTTGAAAGACAATGAGCAGTTCTTC.

This chain links TRBV11-2 with TRBJ2-7, with D possibly being TRBD1 (5 bases). Germline loops: CDR1 SGHAT, CDR2 FQNNGV. Between the trimmed V and J ends, which lost 1 base and 5 bases, there was a span of 9 bases. The CDR3 covers 13 residues. The CDR3 DNA follows: TGTGCCAGCAGCTTAGTCAGGGTCCACGAGCAGTACTTC. Residues: CASSLVRVHEQYF.

The chain joins TRBV13 to TRBJ2-5, with D possibly TRBD2 on 5 matching bases. Per the germline V gene, CDR1 is PRHDT and CDR2 is FYEKMQ (reference sequence). The V end lost 3 bases, the J end lost 3 bases, and 8 bases lay between the germline ends. This CDR3 is built from 13 residues. This CDR3 reads CASSFYGEETQYF. CDR3 nucleotide sequence: TGTGCCAGCAGCTTCTACGGGGAAGAGACCCAGTACTTC.

The sample holds one count of this clone. The rearrangement uses TRBV18 and TRBJ2-5; D is perhaps TRBD1 (5 bases). The CDR3 loop spans 14 amino acids. Germline CDR1 reads KGHSH; CDR2 reads LQKENI. With 2 bases removed from V and 5 bases from J, the gap between germline ends came to 12 bases. The CDR3 DNA is TGTGCCAGCTCACCAAACAGGAGTGGTGAGACCCAGTACTTC. Translation gives CASSPNRSGETQYF. Using reference TRBV18 and TRBJ2-5 for the parts outside the CDR3, the full variable domain is NAGVMQNPRHLVRRRGQEARLRCSPMKGHSHVYWYRQLPEEGLKFMVYLQKENIIDESGMPKERFSAEFPKEGPSILRIQQVVRGDSAAYFCASSPNRSGETQYFGPGTRLLVL.